These T cell receptor beta chains were read from a single sample in a study of cytomegalovirus exposure and HLA in healthy donors. Some clones are missing from TCRdb's copy, which holds only in-frame ones; the method was immunoSEQ multiplex PCR. The sample has about 160,000 clones; 80% are singletons. The sample comprised PBMCs. These receptors all stem from a woman aged 45 to 65 in good health and CMV-seropositive. The CDR3 runs from the conserved cysteine through the conserved F or W. Fields, in order: clone size, V gene, D gene, J gene, CDR3 protein, CDR3 DNA. D genes are given only for firm matches. Rows may omit the clone size; those that give it use once, few, many or a size class.

clone_size: .
v_call: TRBV5-1
d_call: TRBD2
j_call: TRBJ2-5
cdr3_aa: CASSFRTSSQETQYF
cdr3_nt: TGCGCCAGCAGCTTCAGGACTAGTAGCCAAGAGACCCAGTACTTC

clone_size: few
v_call: TRBV28
d_call: TRBD2
j_call: TRBJ2-1
cdr3_aa: CASSSGTSGNSEQFF
cdr3_nt: TGTGCCAGCAGTTCCGGGACTAGCGGGAATAGTGAGCAGTTCTTC

clone_size: .
v_call: TRBV18
d_call: .
j_call: TRBJ1-1
cdr3_aa: CASSPNNVRGMNTEAFF
cdr3_nt: TGTGCCAGCTCACCAAACAACGTGCGGGGTATGAACACTGAAGCTTTCTTT

clone_size: .
v_call: TRBV7-2
d_call: .
j_call: TRBJ1-5
cdr3_aa: CASSLDRFRQPQHF
cdr3_nt: TGTGCCAGCAGCCTTGACAGGTTCCGCCAGCCCCAGCATTTT

clone_size: many
v_call: TRBV27
d_call: .
j_call: TRBJ2-1
cdr3_aa: CASTYTADSYNEQFF
cdr3_nt: TGTGCCAGCACCTACACGGCGGACTCCTACAATGAGCAGTTCTTC

clone_size: .
v_call: TRBV4-2
d_call: TRBD1
j_call: TRBJ2-1
cdr3_aa: CASSQVGTGDYNEQFF
cdr3_nt: TGTGCCAGCAGCCAAGTCGGGACAGGGGACTACAATGAGCAGTTCTTC

clone_size: few
v_call: TRBV25-1
d_call: .
j_call: TRBJ2-5
cdr3_aa: CASREEETQYF
cdr3_nt: TGTGCCAGCAGGGAAGAGGAGACCCAGTACTTC

clone_size: .
v_call: TRBV25-1
d_call: TRBD1
j_call: TRBJ1-4
cdr3_aa: CASKGTGKDEKLFF
cdr3_nt: TGTGCCAGTAAAGGGACAGGGAAGGATGAAAAACTGTTTTTT

clone_size: .
v_call: TRBV7-2
d_call: .
j_call: TRBJ2-7
cdr3_aa: CASSLRSGQSYEQYF
cdr3_nt: TGTGCCAGCAGCTTACGTTCAGGACAATCCTACGAGCAGTACTTC

clone_size: once
v_call: TRBV27
d_call: .
j_call: TRBJ1-5
cdr3_aa: CATSMGGLGQPQHF
cdr3_nt: TGTGCCACCAGCATGGGGGGTCTAGGGCAGCCCCAGCATTTT

clone_size: .
v_call: TRBV7-6
d_call: .
j_call: TRBJ1-5
cdr3_aa: CASSLAFREGQPQHF
cdr3_nt: TGTGCCAGCAGCTTAGCCTTCCGGGAGGGTCAGCCCCAGCATTTT

clone_size: few
v_call: TRBV19
d_call: .
j_call: TRBJ1-5
cdr3_aa: CASHMSLRQPQHF
cdr3_nt: TGTGCCAGCCATATGAGCCTCCGGCAGCCCCAGCATTTT

clone_size: .
v_call: TRBV7-8
d_call: TRBD1
j_call: TRBJ2-7
cdr3_aa: CASSRDRMGNEQYF
cdr3_nt: TGTGCCAGCAGCAGGGACAGGATGGGCAACGAGCAGTACTTC

clone_size: .
v_call: TRBV2
d_call: TRBD1
j_call: TRBJ2-1
cdr3_aa: CASRQRTGSYNEQFF
cdr3_nt: TGTGCCAGCAGACAACGGACAGGGTCCTACAATGAGCAGTTCTTC

clone_size: .
v_call: TRBV7-9
d_call: TRBD1
j_call: TRBJ2-1
cdr3_aa: CASSGLQGALTPNEQFF
cdr3_nt: TGTGCCAGCAGCGGGCTGCAGGGGGCTCTGACACCGAATGAGCAGTTCTTC

clone_size: .
v_call: TRBV28
d_call: .
j_call: TRBJ2-1
cdr3_aa: CASSLRRAVNEQFF
cdr3_nt: TGTGCCAGCAGTTTAAGACGAGCGGTTAATGAGCAGTTCTTC

clone_size: .
v_call: TRBV7-2
d_call: TRBD2
j_call: TRBJ2-1
cdr3_aa: CASSKAGPSYNEQFF
cdr3_nt: TGTGCCAGCAGCAAAGCGGGACCCTCCTACAATGAGCAGTTCTTC

clone_size: .
v_call: TRBV7-9
d_call: .
j_call: TRBJ2-5
cdr3_aa: CASSFDRSETQYF
cdr3_nt: TGTGCCAGCAGTTTCGACAGATCAGAGACCCAGTACTTC

clone_size: .
v_call: TRBV27
d_call: .
j_call: TRBJ1-5
cdr3_aa: CASTPGGGTNQPQHF
cdr3_nt: TGTGCCAGCACCCCGGGAGGGGGAACCAATCAGCCCCAGCATTTT

clone_size: .
v_call: TRBV6-5
d_call: TRBD1
j_call: TRBJ1-1
cdr3_aa: CASSEVRRTGAFF
cdr3_nt: TGTGCCAGCAGTGAAGTAAGGCGGACAGGAGCTTTCTTT

clone_size: .
v_call: TRBV18
d_call: .
j_call: TRBJ1-2
cdr3_aa: CASSPGGGNYGYTF
cdr3_nt: TGTGCCAGCTCACCAGGGGGAGGGAACTATGGCTACACCTTC

clone_size: .
v_call: TRBV29-1
d_call: TRBD1
j_call: TRBJ2-5
cdr3_aa: CSVGDRGETQYF
cdr3_nt: TGCAGCGTGGGGGACAGGGGGGAGACCCAGTACTTC

clone_size: .
v_call: TRBV5-1
d_call: TRBD1
j_call: TRBJ2-1
cdr3_aa: CASSRGQGDYNEQFF
cdr3_nt: TGCGCCAGCAGCCGGGGACAGGGCGACTACAATGAGCAGTTCTTC

clone_size: few
v_call: TRBV4-3
d_call: TRBD1
j_call: TRBJ1-4
cdr3_aa: CASSQISTGADSEKLFF
cdr3_nt: TGCGCCAGCAGCCAAATATCTACAGGGGCGGATAGTGAAAAACTGTTTTTT

clone_size: .
v_call: TRBV29-1
d_call: TRBD1
j_call: TRBJ2-2
cdr3_aa: CSVVFGQGSGELFF
cdr3_nt: TGCAGCGTTGTTTTCGGACAGGGGTCCGGGGAGCTGTTTTTT

clone_size: .
v_call: TRBV7-2
d_call: .
j_call: TRBJ1-1
cdr3_aa: CASSLAPVPEAFF
cdr3_nt: TGTGCCAGCAGCTTAGCACCAGTCCCTGAAGCTTTCTTT

clone_size: .
v_call: TRBV7-2
d_call: .
j_call: TRBJ2-7
cdr3_aa: CAIAPTSYEQYF
cdr3_nt: TGTGCCATCGCCCCAACTTCCTACGAGCAGTACTTC

clone_size: once
v_call: TRBV7-9
d_call: TRBD1
j_call: TRBJ1-2
cdr3_aa: CASSLNFPGQGARYGYTF
cdr3_nt: TGTGCCAGCAGCTTAAACTTCCCTGGACAGGGGGCGCGCTATGGCTACACCTTC

clone_size: .
v_call: TRBV5-1
d_call: TRBD1
j_call: TRBJ2-1
cdr3_aa: CASSSLTGGKSNEQFF
cdr3_nt: TGCGCCAGCAGCTCCCTGACAGGGGGCAAGAGCAATGAGCAGTTCTTC